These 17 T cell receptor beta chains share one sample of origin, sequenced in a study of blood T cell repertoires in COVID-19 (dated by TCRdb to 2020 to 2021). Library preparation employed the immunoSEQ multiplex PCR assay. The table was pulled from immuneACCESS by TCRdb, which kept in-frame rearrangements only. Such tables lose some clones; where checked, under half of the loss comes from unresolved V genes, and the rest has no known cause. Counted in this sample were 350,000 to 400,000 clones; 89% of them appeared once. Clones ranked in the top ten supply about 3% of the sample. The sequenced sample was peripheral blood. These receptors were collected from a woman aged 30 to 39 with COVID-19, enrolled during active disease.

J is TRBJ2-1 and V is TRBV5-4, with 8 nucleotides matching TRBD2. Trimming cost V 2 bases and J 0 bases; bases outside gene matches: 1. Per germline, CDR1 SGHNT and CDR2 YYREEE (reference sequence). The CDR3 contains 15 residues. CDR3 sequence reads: CASSFGGVSYNEQFF. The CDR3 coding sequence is TGTGCCAGCAGCTTCGGGGGGGTCTCCTACAATGAGCAGTTCTTC.

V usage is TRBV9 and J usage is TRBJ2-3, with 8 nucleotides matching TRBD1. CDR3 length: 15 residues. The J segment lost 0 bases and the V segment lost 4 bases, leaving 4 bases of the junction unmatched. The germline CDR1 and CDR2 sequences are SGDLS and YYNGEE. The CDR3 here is CASSPGTGSTDTQYF. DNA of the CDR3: TGTGCCAGCAGCCCTGGGACAGGTAGCACAGATACGCAGTATTTT.

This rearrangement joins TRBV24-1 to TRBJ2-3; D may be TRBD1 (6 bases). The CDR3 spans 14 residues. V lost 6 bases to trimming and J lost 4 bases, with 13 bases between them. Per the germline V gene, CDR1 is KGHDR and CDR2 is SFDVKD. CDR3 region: CATSFGPGADTQYF. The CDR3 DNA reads TGTGCCACCAGTTTTGGGCCAGGGGCAGATACGCAGTATTTT.

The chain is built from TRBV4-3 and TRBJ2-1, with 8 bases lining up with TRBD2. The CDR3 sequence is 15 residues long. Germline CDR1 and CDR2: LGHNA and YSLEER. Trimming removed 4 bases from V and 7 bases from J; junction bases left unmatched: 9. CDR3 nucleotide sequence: TGCGCCAGCAGCCTCGGGACTAGGAGTGTAAATGAGCAGTTCTTC. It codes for CASSLGTRSVNEQFF.

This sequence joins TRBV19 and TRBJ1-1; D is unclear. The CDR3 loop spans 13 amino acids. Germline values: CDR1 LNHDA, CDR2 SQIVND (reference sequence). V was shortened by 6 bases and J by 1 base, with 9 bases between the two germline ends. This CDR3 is CASSLGANTEAFF. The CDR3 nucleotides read TGTGCCAGTAGCCTGGGAGCGAACACTGAAGCTTTCTTT.

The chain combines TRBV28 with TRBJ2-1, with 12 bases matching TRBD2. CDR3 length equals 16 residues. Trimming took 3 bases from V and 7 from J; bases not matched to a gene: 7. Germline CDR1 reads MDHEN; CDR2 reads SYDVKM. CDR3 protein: CASSFLTSGSGNEQFF. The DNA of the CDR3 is TGTGCCAGCAGTTTCCTGACTAGCGGGAGTGGAAATGAGCAGTTCTTC.

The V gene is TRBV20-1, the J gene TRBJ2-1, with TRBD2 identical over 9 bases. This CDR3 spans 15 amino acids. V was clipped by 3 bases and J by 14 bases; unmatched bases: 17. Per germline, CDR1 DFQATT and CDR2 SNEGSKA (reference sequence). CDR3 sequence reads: CSASVRREGLFSKFF. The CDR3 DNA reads TGCAGTGCTAGTGTAAGGCGGGAGGGCCTTTTTTCAAAGTTCTTC.

In DNA, the CDR3 is TGTGCCAGCAGTGAAAATAGCTTAAGCACAGATACGCAGTATTTT. This codes for CASSENSLSTDTQYF. V is TRBV2 and J is TRBJ2-3; D is unresolved. The CDR3 is 15 amino acids. Germline CDR1 is SNHLY and CDR2 is FYNNEI. Between the trimmed V and J ends, which lost 2 bases and 0 bases, there was a span of 9 bases.

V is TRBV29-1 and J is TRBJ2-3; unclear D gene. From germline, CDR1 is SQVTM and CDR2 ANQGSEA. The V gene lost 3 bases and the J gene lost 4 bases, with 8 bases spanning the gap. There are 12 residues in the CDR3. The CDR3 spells CSVEFYADTQYF. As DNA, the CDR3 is TGCAGCGTTGAGTTTTATGCAGATACGCAGTATTTT.

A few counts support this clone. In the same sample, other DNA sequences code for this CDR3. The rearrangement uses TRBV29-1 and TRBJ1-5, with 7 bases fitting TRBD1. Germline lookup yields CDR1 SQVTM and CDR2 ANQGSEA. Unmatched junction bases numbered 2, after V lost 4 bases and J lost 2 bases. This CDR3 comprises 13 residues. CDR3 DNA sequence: TGCAGCGTTGGTGGGACAGGCAATCAGCCCCAGCATTTT. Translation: CSVGGTGNQPQHF.

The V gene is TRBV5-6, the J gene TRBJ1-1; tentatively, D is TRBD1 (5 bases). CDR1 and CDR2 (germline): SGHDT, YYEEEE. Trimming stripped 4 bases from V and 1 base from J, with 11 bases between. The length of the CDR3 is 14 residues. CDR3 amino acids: CASSGAPSNTEAFF. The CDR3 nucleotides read TGTGCCAGCAGCGGGGCTCCATCGAACACTGAAGCTTTCTTT.

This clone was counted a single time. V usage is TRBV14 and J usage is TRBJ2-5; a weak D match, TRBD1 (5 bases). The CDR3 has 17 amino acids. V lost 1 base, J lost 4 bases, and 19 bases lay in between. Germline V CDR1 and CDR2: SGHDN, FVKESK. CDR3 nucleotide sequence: TGTGCCAGCAGCCAAGGTTCAGGGTTGAGAGTTGGAGAGACCCAGTACTTC. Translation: CASSQGSGLRVGETQYF.

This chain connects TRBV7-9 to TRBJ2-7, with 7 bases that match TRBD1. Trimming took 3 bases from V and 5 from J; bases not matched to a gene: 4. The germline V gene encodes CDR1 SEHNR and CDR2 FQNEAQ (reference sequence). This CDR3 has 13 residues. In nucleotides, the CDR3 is TGTGCCAGCAGCTTCGCCGGGACAGACGAGCAGTACTTC. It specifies CASSFAGTDEQYF.

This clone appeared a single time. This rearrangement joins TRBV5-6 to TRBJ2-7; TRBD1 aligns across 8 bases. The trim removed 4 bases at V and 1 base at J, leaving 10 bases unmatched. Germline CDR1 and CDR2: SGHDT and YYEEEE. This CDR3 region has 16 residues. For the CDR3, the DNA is TGTGCCAGCAGCCAAATGGACAGGGTACAATCCTACGAGCAGTACTTC. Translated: CASSQMDRVQSYEQYF. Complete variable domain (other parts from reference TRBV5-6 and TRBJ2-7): DAGVTQSPTHLIKTRGQQVTLRCSPKSGHDTVSWYQQALGQGPQFIFQYYEEEERQRGNFPDRFSGHQFPNYSSELNVNALLLGDSALYLCASSQMDRVQSYEQYFGPGTRLTVT.

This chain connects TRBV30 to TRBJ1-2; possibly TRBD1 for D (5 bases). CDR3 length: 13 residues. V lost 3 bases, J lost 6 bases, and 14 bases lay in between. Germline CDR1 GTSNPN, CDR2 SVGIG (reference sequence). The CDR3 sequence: CAWSPTESHGYTF. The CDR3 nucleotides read TGTGCCTGGAGCCCGACAGAATCTCATGGCTACACCTTC.

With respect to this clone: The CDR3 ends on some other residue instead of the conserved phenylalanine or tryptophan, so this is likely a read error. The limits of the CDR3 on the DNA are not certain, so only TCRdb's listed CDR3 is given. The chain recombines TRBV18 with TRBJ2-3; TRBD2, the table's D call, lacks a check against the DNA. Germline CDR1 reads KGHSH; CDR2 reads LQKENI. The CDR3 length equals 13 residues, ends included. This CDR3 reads CASSPPGGLAPII.

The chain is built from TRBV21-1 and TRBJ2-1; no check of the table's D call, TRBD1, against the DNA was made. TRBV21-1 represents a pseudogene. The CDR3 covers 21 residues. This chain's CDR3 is CASSKEERGTGGLSSYNEQFF. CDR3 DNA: TGTGCCAGCAGCAAAGAGGAGAGGGGGACAGGGGGCCTTTCCTCCTACAATGAGCAGTTCTTC.